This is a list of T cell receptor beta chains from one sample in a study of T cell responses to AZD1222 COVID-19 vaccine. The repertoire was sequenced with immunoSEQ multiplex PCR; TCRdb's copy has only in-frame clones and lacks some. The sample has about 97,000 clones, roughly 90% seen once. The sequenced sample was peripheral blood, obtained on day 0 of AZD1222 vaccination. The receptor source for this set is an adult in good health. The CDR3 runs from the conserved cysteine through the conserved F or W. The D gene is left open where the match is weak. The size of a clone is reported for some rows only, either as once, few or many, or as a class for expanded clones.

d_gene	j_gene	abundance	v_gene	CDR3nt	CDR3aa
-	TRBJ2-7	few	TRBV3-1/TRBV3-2	TGTGCCAGCAGCCAACTACCCCTGGGGGAATCGCCCTACGAGCAGTACTTC	CASSQLPLGESPYEQYF
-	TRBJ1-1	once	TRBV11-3	TGTGCCAGCAGGCGACTCAGGGGATCCACTGAAGCTTTCTTT	CASRRLRGSTEAFF
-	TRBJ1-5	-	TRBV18	TGTGCCAGCTCACCATTCCGGGGGAGGAGGCCCCAGCATTTT	CASSPFRGRRPQHF
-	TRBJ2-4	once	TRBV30	TGTGCCTGGAGCTGGGGGGCCAAAAACATTCAGTACTTC	CAWSWGAKNIQYF
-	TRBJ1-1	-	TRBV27	TGTGCCAGCAGGGGGGGTACCCCTGAAGCTTTCTTT	CASRGGTPEAFF
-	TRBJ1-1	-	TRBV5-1	TGCGCCAGCTACGCAGGGATGAACACTGAAGCTTTCTTT	CASYAGMNTEAFF
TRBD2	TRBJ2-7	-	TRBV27	TGTGCCAGCGGGAGACTAGCGGGGGAAGGTTTATGGGAGCAGTACTTC	CASGRLAGEGLWEQYF
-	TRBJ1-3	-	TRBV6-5	TGTGCCGCTGCCTTCGCAGGGAACACCATATATTTT	CAAAFAGNTIYF
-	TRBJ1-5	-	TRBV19	TGTGCCAGTAGTATAGATCGGGGCCGCAATCAGCCCCAGCATTTT	CASSIDRGRNQPQHF
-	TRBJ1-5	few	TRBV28	TGTGCCAGCAGAGCCGACAACTATCAGCCCCAGCATTTT	CASRADNYQPQHF
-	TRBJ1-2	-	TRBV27	TGTGCCAGCAGTTTATCCCCCGTTTCCCGCTCGAGTGGCTACACCTTC	CASSLSPVSRSSGYTF
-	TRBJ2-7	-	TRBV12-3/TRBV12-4	TGTGCCAGCAGTCCGACAGCTTACGAGCAGTACTTC	CASSPTAYEQYF
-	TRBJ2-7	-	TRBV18	TGTGCCAGCTCTATCCTCGGTTTGGCCAGCAACGAGCAGTACTTC	CASSILGLASNEQYF
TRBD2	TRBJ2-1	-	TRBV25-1	TGTGCCAGCAGTGAATCCCCCGGACTAGCGGGGAACAATGAGCAGTTCTTC	CASSESPGLAGNNEQFF
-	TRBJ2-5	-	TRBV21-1	TGTGCCAGCAGGACTAGCGGGGGGGCCGGTGAGACCCAGTACTTC	CASRTSGGAGETQYF
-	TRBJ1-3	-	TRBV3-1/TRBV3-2	TGTGCCAGCAGCCGCAACACAGGGAGAGGAAACACCATATATTTT	CASSRNTGRGNTIYF
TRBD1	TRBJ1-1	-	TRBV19	TGTGCCACCAAAAGGAGTGGGACAGGGAGAACTGAAGCTTTCTTT	CATKRSGTGRTEAFF
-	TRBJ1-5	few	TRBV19	TGTGCCAGTAGTATTGTCTCAGGCAATCAGCCCCAGCATTTT	CASSIVSGNQPQHF
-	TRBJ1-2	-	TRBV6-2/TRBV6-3	TGTGCCAGCAGTTACCGAGTCAAGGCAGGGTATGGCTACACCTTC	CASSYRVKAGYGYTF
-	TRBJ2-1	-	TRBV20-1	TGCAGTGCGGCACTAGCTACTGAGCAGTTCTTC	CSAALATEQFF
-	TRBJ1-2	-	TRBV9	TGTGCCAGCAGCGCAAATCAATTTGGCTACACCTTC	CASSANQFGYTF
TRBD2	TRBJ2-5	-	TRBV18	TGTGCCAGCTCACCAAGGGAGGGGAAGGAGACCCAGTACTTC	CASSPREGKETQYF
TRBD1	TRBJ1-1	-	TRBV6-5	TGTGCCAGCAGTTACTCAACAGGGGCTATGACTGAAGCTTTCTTT	CASSYSTGAMTEAFF
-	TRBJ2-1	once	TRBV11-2	TGTGCCAGCAGCTCAGGTGTTTCATCGCAGTTCTTC	CASSSGVSSQFF
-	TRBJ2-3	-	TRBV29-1	TGCAGCGTTGAGAGACTTAGCACAGATACGCAGTATTTT	CSVERLSTDTQYF
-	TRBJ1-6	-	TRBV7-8	TGTGCCAGCAGCGCTGGGACACAAAATAATTCACCCCTCCACTTT	CASSAGTQNNSPLHF
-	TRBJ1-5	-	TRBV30	TGTGCCTGGAGTGCGGGCCTCAATCAGCCCCAGCATTTT	CAWSAGLNQPQHF
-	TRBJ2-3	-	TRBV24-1	TGTGCCACCAGTGATTTGGAGCCAGATACGCAGTATTTT	CATSDLEPDTQYF
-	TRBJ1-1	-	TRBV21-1	TGTGCCAGCTGGAAGAGCACTGAAGCTTTCTTT	CASWKSTEAFF
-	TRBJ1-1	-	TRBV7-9	TGTGCCAGCAGCTTAGTTGTGGGAATGGGGACTGAAGCTTTCTTT	CASSLVVGMGTEAFF
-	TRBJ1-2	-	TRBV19	TGTGCCAGTAGCCTAGGGAGCGTGGGGTATGGCTACACCTTC	CASSLGSVGYGYTF
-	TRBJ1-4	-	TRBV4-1	TGCGCCAGCAGAGGACAGCCTAATGAAAAACTGTTTTTT	CASRGQPNEKLFF
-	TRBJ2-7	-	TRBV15	TGTGCCACCAGCACCCCTCGGGAAGGGTTATACGAGCAGTACTTC	CATSTPREGLYEQYF
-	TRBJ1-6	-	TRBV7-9	TGTGCCAGCAGCTTAGTCCCGCCCCGCTCCTATAATTCACCCCTCCACTTT	CASSLVPPRSYNSPLHF
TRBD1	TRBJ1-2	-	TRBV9	TGTGCCAGCGGAATACAGGGGGCGAATGGCTACACCTTC	CASGIQGANGYTF